What follows are 21 T cell receptor beta chains derived from one specimen sequenced in a study of early T cells in non-severe SARS-CoV-2 infection. TCRdb itself ran the 5' RACE reads through MiXCR, one entry per CDR3 protein. The table shows 98,000 or so distinct CDR3 sequences, with about 12% occurring only once. Sequencing input: whole blood. The receptors were sampled from an adult who was a healthcare worker with PCR-confirmed SARS-CoV-2 infection or an uninfected control (not recorded which).

This rearrangement joins TRBV25-1 to TRBJ1-4, with TRBD1 as a possible D gene (5 bases). Germline CDR1 and CDR2: MGHDK and SYGVNS. Trimming removed 6 bases from V and 7 bases from J, with 6 bases in between. This CDR3 has 11 amino acids. CDR3 protein: CASRGVEKLFF. For the CDR3, the DNA is TGTGCCAGCAGGGGGGTTGAAAAACTGTTTTTT.

The V gene is TRBV3-1, the J gene TRBJ2-1, with TRBD2 matching over 7 bases. The V and J ends lost 0 bases and 0 bases, in that order; junction bases with no gene match: 5. This CDR3 has 17 amino acids. The V gene's germline CDR1 is LGHDT and CDR2 YNNKEL (reference sequence). The CDR3 bases are TGTGCCAGCAGCCAAGAATGGGGCGGGAGCTCCTACAATGAGCAGTTCTTC. Translation: CASSQEWGGSSYNEQFF.

This clonotype was seen only a few times. The gene calls are TRBV6-5 and TRBJ2-3, with D maybe TRBD2 (5 bases). The germline V gene has CDR1 MNHEY and CDR2 SVGAGI. Trimming took 5 bases from V and 6 from J, leaving 30 bases between them. The CDR3 runs to 19 residues. The CDR3 DNA reads as TGTGCCAGCAGTATACGCCCGCTACTAGGCGTGAGGGTTTCGGATACGCAGTATTTT. It is translated as CASSIRPLLGVRVSDTQYF.

This clonotype has just a few counts. The chain employs TRBV28 and TRBJ2-3; 14 bases align to TRBD2. Trimming cost V 4 bases and J 2 bases; bases outside gene matches: 5. The CDR3 totals 17 residues. Germline loops: CDR1 MDHEN, CDR2 SYDVKM. The CDR3 DNA follows: TGTGCCAGCAGTTGGGGGACTAGCGGGGGCCCCACAGATACGCAGTATTTT. Translated, it gives CASSWGTSGGPTDTQYF.

The J gene is TRBJ1-4, the V gene TRBV6-1; TRBD1 matches at 9 bases. Germline V lookup: CDR1 MNHNS, CDR2 SASEGT. The CDR3 is 13 amino acids. Here the CDR3 DNA reads TGTTCGACAGGGGGTTTGACTAATGAAAAACTGTTTTTT. It yields the protein CSTGGLTNEKLFF.

The chain is built from TRBV7-6 and TRBJ2-5; D is possibly TRBD2 (6 bases). This CDR3 has 16 residues. From germline, CDR1 is SGHVS and CDR2 FNYEAQ. The V gene lost 3 bases and the J gene lost 5 bases, with 19 bases spanning the gap. CDR3 region: CASSFNPGRGLETQYF. The CDR3 DNA reads as TGTGCCAGCAGCTTCAACCCCGGGAGAGGTTTGGAGACCCAGTACTTC. Full variable domain (missing parts from reference TRBV7-6 and TRBJ2-5): GAGVSQSPRYKVTKRGQDVALRCDPISGHVSLYWYRQALGQGPEFLTYFNYEAQQDKSGLPNDRFSAERPEGSISTLTIQRTEQRDSAMYRCASSFNPGRGLETQYFGPGTRLLVL.

This clonotype was found many times. Here the CDR3 reads CASSSPRLAGINVLTF. CDR3 sequence (DNA): TGTGCCAGCAGTTCCCCTCGACTAGCGGGTATTAACGTCCTGACTTTC. The rearrangement uses TRBV27 and TRBJ2-6; TRBD2 matches at 10 bases. The germline V gene has CDR1 MNHEY and CDR2 SMNVEV (reference sequence). The CDR3 runs to 16 residues. Trimming at V came to 4 bases and at J to 10 bases, leaving 10 bases not matched to a gene. Full variable domain (rest looked up from reference TRBV27 and TRBJ2-6): EAQVTQNPRYLITVTGKKLTVTCSQNMNHEYMSWYRQDPGLGLRQIYYSMNVEVTDKGDVPEGYKVSRKEKRNFPLILESPSPNQTSLYFCASSSPRLAGINVLTFGAGSRLTVL.

There are many counts of this clonotype. The J gene is TRBJ2-1, the V gene TRBV11-3, with unresolved D. The CDR3 covers 13 residues. Germline V gene data show CDR1 as SGHNT and CDR2 as YENEEA. V was pared by 0 bases and J by 4 bases, with 4 bases between. The CDR3 DNA is TGTGCCAGCAGCTTAGAAGCTTACAATGAGCAGTTCTTC. Translation: CASSLEAYNEQFF.

There are a few counts of this clonotype. The CDR3 reads CASSRTGYNEQFF. CDR3 in DNA: TGTGCCAGCAGCCGGACTGGATACAATGAGCAGTTCTTC. The chain carries TRBV7-2 and TRBJ2-1; perhaps TRBD2 as D (5 bases). V was trimmed by 5 bases and J by 4 bases, leaving 9 bases between them. The CDR3 totals 13 residues. Germline V lookup: CDR1 SGHTA, CDR2 FQGNSA.

This clonotype was counted between two and nine times. The chain has TRBV12-3 or TRBV12-4 and TRBJ1-5; TRBD1 aligns across 10 bases. V lost 6 bases, J lost 3 bases, and 2 bases stayed unmatched. This CDR3 has 14 residues. CDR3 protein: CASRGTGVNQPQHF. The DNA of the CDR3 is TGTGCCAGCAGAGGGACAGGGGTCAATCAGCCCCAGCATTTT.

This clonotype has only a few counts. The gene calls are TRBV18 and TRBJ1-1; tentatively, D is TRBD1 (6 bases). V was pared by 7 bases and J by 3 bases, with 12 bases between. CDR3 size: 13 residues. Germline V gene data show CDR1 as KGHSH and CDR2 as LQKENI. DNA for the CDR3: TGTGCCAGCTTAACAGGGTTGGACACTGAAGCTTTCTTT. Translated, it gives CASLTGLDTEAFF.

The table lists this clonotype with many counts. This chain links TRBV6-1 with TRBJ1-5; no definite D call. Between the trimmed V and J ends, which lost 2 bases and 6 bases, there was a span of 2 bases. CDR1 and CDR2 (germline): MNHNS, SASEGT. There are 11 residues in the CDR3. CDR3 coding DNA: TGTGCCAGCAGTGAAATTCAGCCCCAGCATTTT. It specifies CASSEIQPQHF.

This clonotype has a count of ten or more. V and J are TRBV4-2 and TRBJ2-3, with 11 positions matching TRBD2. The germline CDR1 and CDR2 sequences are LGHNA and YNFKEQ. CDR3 length: 18 amino acids. The trim removed 0 bases at V and 0 bases at J, leaving 5 bases unmatched. The CDR3 DNA follows: TGTGCCAGCAGCCAAGATCAACTAGCGGGGGATAGCACAGATACGCAGTATTTT. Translated: CASSQDQLAGDSTDTQYF.

Many counts were recorded for this clonotype. The chain employs TRBV5-1 and TRBJ2-7, with 8 bases lining up with TRBD1. Germline-derived CDR1 and CDR2 are SGHRS and YFSETQ. CDR3 length equals 18 residues. The J segment lost 2 bases and the V segment lost 4 bases, leaving 17 bases of the junction unmatched. The CDR3, as DNA: TGCGCCAGCAGCCCAAACTTAAGACCGGACAGGGACCCCTACGAGCAGTACTTC. Its translation: CASSPNLRPDRDPYEQYF.

This clonotype was seen many times. V gene TRBV7-3 combines with J gene TRBJ2-1; possibly TRBD2 for D (5 bases). Trimming took off 4 bases at V and 1 base at J, with 11 bases between the two ends. Germline V lookup: CDR1 SGHTA, CDR2 FQGTGA. The CDR3 has 15 residues. CDR3 sequence (DNA): TGTGCCAGCAGCTCCGGACTCCTATCCTACAATGAGCAGTTCTTC. The encoded protein is CASSSGLLSYNEQFF.

Only a few counts were recorded for this clonotype. This chain joins TRBV19 and TRBJ2-5; weak D call: TRBD1 (6 bases). V dropped 5 bases and J dropped 1 base, with 8 bases sitting between them. The CDR3 sequence is 13 residues long. CDR1 is LNHDA and CDR2 is SQIVND in the germline V gene (reference sequence). This CDR3 reads CASSPGVQETQYF. The CDR3 bases are TGTGCCAGTAGTCCAGGGGTCCAAGAGACCCAGTACTTC.

This clonotype appeared a few times. The V and J genes are TRBV6-5 and TRBJ2-7, with D possibly being TRBD2 (5 bases). Germline loops: CDR1 MNHEY, CDR2 SVGAGI. V was trimmed by 2 bases and J by 4 bases, leaving 12 bases between them. The CDR3 has 14 amino acids. Written as DNA, the CDR3 is TGTGCCAGCAGTTACGGTCCAAGCGGTTACGAGCAGTACTTC. Protein product: CASSYGPSGYEQYF.

This clonotype was counted ten times or more. The DNA for the CDR3 is TGTGCCAGCAGCCCGAGAAGACAGGCGAGCGACCAGCGCTACACCTTC. Translation: CASSPRRQASDQRYTF. The V gene is TRBV11-1, the J gene TRBJ1-2; tentative D call: TRBD1 (6 bases). Germline values: CDR1 SGHAT, CDR2 FQDESV (reference sequence). Trimming took off 5 bases at V and 9 bases at J, with 25 bases between the two ends. The CDR3 has 16 amino acids.

This clonotype occurred many times. V and J are TRBV12-3 or TRBV12-4 and TRBJ2-1; 11 bases map to TRBD1. With V trimmed by 6 bases and J by 9 bases, 4 bases remained unmatched. The length of the CDR3 is 13 residues. The CDR3 nucleotides are TGTGCCAGCAGGGGACAGGGGGTGAGTGAGCAGTTCTTC. Protein sequence: CASRGQGVSEQFF.

This clonotype came up many times. V and J are TRBV11-2 and TRBJ1-1; D possibly corresponds to TRBD1 (6 bases). Germline V gene sequence: CDR1 SGHAT, CDR2 FQNNGV. CDR3 length: 18 amino acids. Trimming shortened V by 1 base and J by 0 bases, and 18 bases separated the two germline ends. Written as DNA, the CDR3 is TGTGCCAGCAGCTTAGGAACTTGGACAGCTATGATGAACACTGAAGCTTTCTTT. The encoded protein is CASSLGTWTAMMNTEAFF. Filled out from reference TRBV11-2 and TRBJ1-1, the complete variable domain reads EAGVAQSPRYKIIEKRQSVAFWCNPISGHATLYWYQQILGQGPKLLIQFQNNGVVDDSQLPKDRFSAERLKGVDSTLKIQPAKLEDSAVYLCASSLGTWTAMMNTEAFFGQGTRLTVV.

This clonotype was seen only a few times. This chain connects TRBV12-3 or TRBV12-4 to TRBJ2-5, with 12 bases fitting TRBD2. The CDR3 covers 15 residues. V shed 6 bases and J 2 bases; nucleotides not matched to a gene: 4. Here the CDR3 DNA reads TGTGCCAGCAGCCGTACTAGCGGGGGGCAAGAGACCCAGTACTTC. Protein: CASSRTSGGQETQYF.